The source of this T cell receptor (beta chain) is a study of control samples from healthy donors and cancer patients. Method: immunoSEQ multiplex PCR; TCRdb's copy keeps in-frame clones and lacks some. The data contain fewer than 200,000 clones, around 87% of them singletons. V shed 6 bases, J shed 3 bases, and the junction held 11 bases outside the gene matches. There are 17 residues in the CDR3. Germline V gene sequence: CDR1 SEHNR, CDR2 FQNEAQ (reference sequence). This chain links TRBV7-9 with TRBJ1-1; 12 positions agree with TRBD1. This TCR came from a woman aged 45-65 years in good health. Sequences were obtained from blood. DNA of the CDR3: TGTGCCAGCAGTTCGCGCGGGACAGGGGGCACGGACACTGAAGCTTTCTTT. Protein: CASSSRGTGGTDTEAFF.